This TCR beta chain was recovered during a study of blood T cell repertoires in COVID-19. The overall study: Specimens from acute and convalescent COVID-19 originated in the United States, Italy and Spain. Sources were T cells, B-cell-depleted T cells, or PBMCs; the material itself was cDNA or gDNA.

The CDR3 has 15 amino acids. V shed 0 bases, J shed 7 bases, and the junction held 5 bases outside the gene matches. Germline CDR1 LNHDA, CDR2 SQIVND (reference sequence). Authors' analysis steps: From reference gene primer amplification, estimates of nucleated cell counts were derived. TCRdb's copy holds only in-frame clones and misses some; the assay was immunoSEQ multiplex PCR. From that table come the V and J calls and clone size; the DNA was used to work out D and trimming. The sample shows about 160,000 clones, about 83% of them seen only once. V and J are TRBV19 and TRBJ1-2; 10 nucleotides line up with TRBD1. Sequencing was performed on peripheral blood. This TCR was sampled from a man between 60 and 75 years old with acute or convalescent COVID-19. The CDR3 DNA reads TGTGCCAGTAGTATAGATGCGGGACAGGGGTCTGGCTACACCTTC. Its protein product is CASSIDAGQGSGYTF.